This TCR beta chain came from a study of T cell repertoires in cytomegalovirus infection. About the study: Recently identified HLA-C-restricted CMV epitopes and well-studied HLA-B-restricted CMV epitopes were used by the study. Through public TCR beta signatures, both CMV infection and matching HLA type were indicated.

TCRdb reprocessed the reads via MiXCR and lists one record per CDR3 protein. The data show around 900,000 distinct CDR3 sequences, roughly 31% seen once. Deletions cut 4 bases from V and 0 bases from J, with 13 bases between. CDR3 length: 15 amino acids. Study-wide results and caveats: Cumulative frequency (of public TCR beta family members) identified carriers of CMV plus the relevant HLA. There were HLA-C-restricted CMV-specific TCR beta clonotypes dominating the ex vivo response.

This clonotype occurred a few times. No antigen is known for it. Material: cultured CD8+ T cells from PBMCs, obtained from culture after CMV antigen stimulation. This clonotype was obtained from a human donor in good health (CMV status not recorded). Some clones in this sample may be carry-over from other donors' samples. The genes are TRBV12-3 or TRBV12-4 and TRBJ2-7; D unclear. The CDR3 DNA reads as TGTGCCAGCAGTTACGGCAGCCCAAGCTCCTACGAGCAGTACTTC. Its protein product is CASSYGSPSSYEQYF.